The 9 T cell receptor beta chains presented below share a single source sample, sequenced in a study of PD-1 blockade in classical Hodgkin lymphoma. Data came from immunoSEQ multiplex PCR; TCRdb stores just in-frame clones and leaves some out. The sample yields about 85,000 clones, around nine tenths seen once. Following autologous stem cell transplantation, relapse occurred in every patient, and exposure to brentuximab vedotin varied. Sequencing was performed on peripheral blood mononuclear cells (PBMCs), taken before the second cycle of nivolumab. These receptors were taken from a human donor with classical Hodgkin lymphoma.

The J gene is TRBJ2-3, the V gene TRBV18; D is ambiguous. Germline assignment: CDR1 KGHSH and CDR2 LQKENI. The V gene lost 1 base and the J gene lost 6 bases, with 11 bases spanning the gap. This CDR3 is 14 amino acids long. This CDR3 is CASSPRDGRDTQYF. The CDR3 nucleotides read TGTGCCAGCTCACCACGGGATGGGCGTGATACGCAGTATTTT.

The chain recombines TRBV5-1 with TRBJ2-3, with D possibly being TRBD1 or TRBD2 (5 bases each). Between the trimmed V and J ends, which lost 4 bases and 4 bases, there was a span of 13 bases. Germline assignment: CDR1 SGHRS and CDR2 YFSETQ. This CDR3 comprises 14 residues. For the CDR3, the DNA is TGCGCCAGCAGCGAGGGACGCTTGGCAGATACGCAGTATTTT. Translated: CASSEGRLADTQYF.

CDR3 sequence: CASSVLLALYEQFF. CDR3 DNA sequence: TGTGCCAGCAGTGTACTTCTAGCTCTCTATGAGCAGTTCTTC. The V gene is TRBV6-1, the J gene TRBJ2-1, with D possibly being TRBD2 (5 bases). V was cut by 4 bases and J by 8 bases, with 15 bases left in between. The CDR3 is 14 amino acids. Germline V lookup: CDR1 MNHNS, CDR2 SASEGT.

This clone was observed a handful of times. This chain's CDR3 is CASSLPPGRIYF. CDR3 DNA: TGTGCCAGCAGCTTACCCCCAGGGAGAATATATTTT. The chain is built from TRBV7-9 and TRBJ1-3, with D maybe TRBD1 (5 bases). The V end lost 2 bases, the J end lost 13 bases, and 12 bases lay between the germline ends. This CDR3 contains 12 residues. Per germline, CDR1 SEHNR and CDR2 FQNEAQ (reference sequence).

This chain connects TRBV5-1 to TRBJ2-3; TRBD2 matches 7 bases. CDR1 and CDR2 from the germline V gene are SGHRS and YFSETQ. Trimming at V came to 0 bases and at J to 4 bases, leaving 5 bases not matched to a gene. The CDR3 length is 15 residues. CDR3 in amino acids: CASSLGRETADTQYF. CDR3 sequence (DNA): TGCGCCAGCAGCTTGGGGCGGGAGACAGCAGATACGCAGTATTTT.

The rearrangement joins TRBV27 to TRBJ1-4; D uncertain. Germline assignment: CDR1 MNHEY and CDR2 SMNVEV (reference sequence). V lost 4 bases, J lost 12 bases, and 24 bases lay in between. This CDR3 is 16 amino acids long. CDR3 residues: CASSSTEGSWTGELFF. CDR3 sequence (DNA): TGTGCCAGCAGTTCTACAGAAGGCTCTTGGACTGGGGAACTGTTTTTT.

This chain connects TRBV4-1 to TRBJ2-7, with D tentatively TRBD1 or TRBD2 (5 bases each). The length of the CDR3 is 16 residues. With 0 bases removed from V and 6 bases from J, the gap between germline ends came to 18 bases. Germline V lookup: CDR1 MGHRA, CDR2 YSYEKL. The CDR3 DNA is TGCGCCAGCAGCCAAGATTCGTTTGGGGGTTTGGTCGAGCAGTACTTC. Translating gives CASSQDSFGGLVEQYF.

A word on this clone: Compared with germline, one end of the junction differs, possibly owing to a read error. This rearrangement joins TRBV11-2 to TRBJ2-7; 11 bases agree with TRBD2. The V gene's germline CDR1 is SGHAT and CDR2 FQNNGV. This CDR3 is 15 amino acids long. In DNA, the CDR3 is TGTGCCAGCAGCTTAGGACTAGCGGGAACTTACGGGCAGTACTTC. Amino acids: CASSLGLAGTYGQYF.

The chain combines TRBV12-5 with TRBJ2-5, with 10 positions matching TRBD2. V dropped 0 bases and J dropped 2; count of bases not matched to a gene: 12. CDR3 size: 19 residues. Germline V lookup: CDR1 LGHNT, CDR2 FRNRAP. The chain's CDR3 is CASGLVGLANTKPQETQYF. CDR3 in DNA: TGTGCTAGTGGTTTGGTGGGACTAGCGAACACTAAGCCGCAAGAGACCCAGTACTTC. Full variable domain (remainder filled in from reference TRBV12-5 and TRBJ2-5): DARVTQTPRHKVTEMGQEVTMRCQPILGHNTVFWYRQTMMQGLELLAYFRNRAPLDDSGMPKDRFSAEMPDATLATLKIQPSEPRDSAVYFCASGLVGLANTKPQETQYFGPGTRLLVL.